The 7 T cell receptor beta chains below come from one sample, sequenced in a study of identical twins. From the 5' RACE reads, TCRdb called clonotypes with MiXCR, one entry per CDR3 protein. The table has under 350,000 distinct CDR3 sequences, around 9.7% seen once. This same sample was also part of a study on yellow fever vaccine responses in identical twins.

Sequencing input: CD8+ T cells sorted from blood. The receptors were gathered from a woman between 18 and 30 years old in good health.

This clonotype was seen more than once but under ten times. The chain carries TRBV4-3 and TRBJ1-4; 7 positions agree with TRBD1. With V trimmed by 0 bases and J by 5 bases, 3 bases remained unmatched. CDR1 is LGHNA and CDR2 is YSLEER in the germline V gene. The CDR3 is made up of 15 amino acids. The CDR3: CASSQDDRENEKLFF. CDR3 DNA: TGCGCCAGCAGCCAAGATGACAGGGAAAATGAAAAACTGTTTTTT.

This clonotype came up many times. The chain uses TRBV12-3 or TRBV12-4 and TRBJ2-3; the D gene could be TRBD1 or TRBD2 (5 bases each). CDR3 size: 16 residues. The V gene lost 2 bases and the J gene lost 1 base, with 13 bases spanning the gap. The CDR3 loop reads CASSLIGATGTDTQYF. The CDR3 coding sequence is TGTGCCAGCAGTTTAATCGGGGCGACCGGCACAGATACGCAGTATTTT.

The gene calls are TRBV9 and TRBJ1-2, with D uncertain. The germline V gene has CDR1 SGDLS and CDR2 YYNGEE. Trimming removed 2 bases at V and 4 bases at J, with 6 bases between. The CDR3 runs 12 residues. This CDR3 reads CASSVDAYGYTF. The CDR3 nucleotides are TGTGCCAGCAGCGTGGACGCCTATGGCTACACCTTC.

There are a few counts of this clonotype. V usage is TRBV7-9 and J usage is TRBJ2-3, with D possibly called TRBD1 or TRBD2 (5 bases each). V lost 8 bases and J 2 bases, leaving 11 bases between the germline ends. CDR3 length: 13 amino acids. CDR1 SEHNR and CDR2 FQNEAQ come from the germline V gene (reference sequence). This CDR3 is CASRPGATDTQYF. Written as DNA, the CDR3 is TGTGCCAGCCGTCCCGGGGCCACAGATACGCAGTATTTT.

This clonotype was observed a handful of times. The rearrangement uses TRBV11-1 and TRBJ2-3; 9 bases line up with TRBD2. This CDR3 spans 18 amino acids. V trimming: 2 bases; J trimming: 0 bases; junction bases outside the gene matches: 9. Germline V lookup: CDR1 SGHAT, CDR2 FQDESV (reference sequence). CDR3 protein: CASSLWASGDLSTDTQYF. The CDR3 nucleotides are TGTGCCAGCAGCTTATGGGCTAGCGGGGATCTTAGCACAGATACGCAGTATTTT.

The genes are TRBV2 and TRBJ2-1; 11 bases match TRBD2. CDR1 SNHLY and CDR2 FYNNEI come from the germline V gene. Trimming took 11 bases from V and 7 from J; bases not matched to a gene: 7. This CDR3 comprises 13 residues. Written as DNA, the CDR3 is TGTGCCGGGCTAGCGGGGGGCCGAAATGAGCAGTTCTTC. Protein: CAGLAGGRNEQFF.

In its sample, this clonotype was seen many times. This chain connects TRBV29-1 to TRBJ2-7, with 8 bases lining up with TRBD1. The CDR3 loop spans 15 amino acids. Germline lookup yields CDR1 SQVTM and CDR2 ANQGSEA. Trimming cost V 2 bases and J 2 bases; bases outside gene matches: 8. Here the CDR3 reads CSVERADREPYEQYF. The DNA of the CDR3 is TGCAGCGTTGAACGTGCGGACAGGGAACCCTACGAGCAGTACTTC.